These 32 T cell receptor beta chains originate from one sample sequenced in a study of shared clonotypes between healthy human individuals. Repertoires were generated with immunoSEQ multiplex PCR, while TCRdb's copy carries only in-frame clones and drops some. The data hold 2 million to 2.5 million clones, with 90% to 95% observed a single time. Input material: naive CD4+ T cells from PBMCs. Subset specified: CD45RA+ positively selected. The receptor set was obtained from a man in his late teens or twenties in good health. Some clones in this sample may be carry-over from other donors' samples.

This clone was counted between two and nine times. V and J are TRBV30 and TRBJ1-1; D gene uncertain. The CDR3 is 11 amino acids. Germline V gene data show CDR1 as GTSNPN and CDR2 as SVGIG (reference sequence). V was pared by 3 bases and J by 11 bases, with 13 bases between. CDR3 bases: TGTGCCTGGAGCACAGATCGTTGGGCTTTCTTT. It is translated as CAWSTDRWAFF.

Only one count was recorded for this clone. The rearrangement joins TRBV28 to TRBJ2-5; 9 bases line up with TRBD2. The V segment lost 5 bases and the J segment 3 bases; nucleotides outside the gene matches: 7. The CDR3 is 15 residues long. The germline V gene has CDR1 MDHEN and CDR2 SYDVKM. CDR3 amino acids: CASSRVGGREETQYF. The CDR3 DNA reads TGTGCCAGCAGTCGGGTAGGCGGGAGGGAAGAGACCCAGTACTTC.

The V call is TRBV2, the J call TRBJ2-7, with 9 bases identical to TRBD1. With V trimmed by 6 bases and J by 5 bases, 5 bases remained unmatched. This CDR3 contains 13 residues. Germline assignment: CDR1 SNHLY and CDR2 FYNNEI. Here the CDR3 DNA reads TGTGCCAGCAGCACTACAGGGGGCCACGAGCAGTACTTC. Translation: CASSTTGGHEQYF.

The chain joins TRBV27 to TRBJ1-1; D gene ambiguous. Germline V gene data show CDR1 as MNHEY and CDR2 as SMNVEV (reference sequence). The CDR3 runs to 16 residues. Trimming pared 6 bases from V and 4 bases from J, leaving 21 bases between. CDR3 sequence (DNA): TGTGCCAGCAGACTAACCCCGGACCGCTTTGGCACTGAAGCTTTCTTT. Translating it yields CASRLTPDRFGTEAFF.

The rearrangement uses TRBV2 and TRBJ2-3, with 12 bases that match TRBD2. V lost 9 bases and J lost 4; bases outside the gene matches: 20. The CDR3 has 19 amino acids. Germline assignment: CDR1 SNHLY and CDR2 FYNNEI. The CDR3 is CASPITLAGGLDGSDTQYF. In DNA form, the CDR3 reads TGTGCCAGTCCTATAACACTAGCGGGAGGTCTTGACGGTTCAGATACGCAGTATTTT.

V and J are TRBV6-4 and TRBJ1-1, with TRBD1 as a possible D gene (6 bases). The V and J ends lost 5 bases and 5 bases respectively, with 12 bases between them. Germline values: CDR1 MRHNA, CDR2 SNTAGT. This CDR3 spans 13 amino acids. CDR3 amino acids: CASSYREGTEAFF. The CDR3 nucleotides are TGTGCCAGCAGTTACAGGGAAGGAACTGAAGCTTTCTTT.

V and J are TRBV25-1 and TRBJ2-7; D is uncertain. Looked up from germline, CDR1 is MGHDK and CDR2 is SYGVNS. The CDR3 is 14 residues long. V was clipped by 6 bases and J by 6 bases, with 18 bases between them. CDR3 coding DNA: TGTGCCAGCAGCGTATACGGTCACCAAGGCGAGCAGTACTTC. As protein: CASSVYGHQGEQYF.

In its sample, this clone was seen a few times. The chain has TRBV19 and TRBJ1-5, with D possibly TRBD1 on 5 matching bases. V dropped 6 bases and J dropped 4 bases, with 10 bases sitting between them. This CDR3 spans 13 amino acids. Germline-derived CDR1 and CDR2 are LNHDA and SQIVND (reference sequence). The CDR3 sequence is CASRRGGNQPQHF. The CDR3 DNA reads TGTGCCAGTAGGCGGGGGGGTAATCAGCCCCAGCATTTT.

This chain links TRBV5-5 with TRBJ1-1; possible D gene TRBD1, 6 bases. CDR1 SGHKS and CDR2 YYEKEE come from the germline V gene (reference sequence). The V end lost 8 bases, the J end lost 1 base, and 15 bases lay between the germline ends. This CDR3 region has 14 residues. The CDR3 DNA follows: TGTGCCAGTGTCTATACAGGGTGGAACACTGAAGCTTTCTTT. Its translation is CASVYTGWNTEAFF.

The rearrangement uses TRBV7-3 and TRBJ2-2, with TRBD1 matching over 7 bases. V lost 5 bases to trimming and J lost 4 bases; unmatched junction nucleotides: 7. This CDR3 spans 15 amino acids. Germline loops: CDR1 SGHTA, CDR2 FQGTGA. This CDR3 is CASSPTRQGTGELFF. CDR3 nucleotides: TGTGCCAGCAGCCCCACTCGACAGGGCACCGGGGAGCTGTTTTTT.

This clone was observed a few times. V and J are TRBV2 and TRBJ2-7, with D perhaps matching TRBD1 (6 bases). Germline CDR1 reads SNHLY; CDR2 reads FYNNEI. This CDR3 region has 11 residues. V was shortened by 7 bases and J by 5 bases, with 9 bases between the two germline ends. CDR3 DNA: TGTGCCAGCACCAGGGGAGACGAGCAGTACTTC. Amino acid sequence: CASTRGDEQYF.

The CDR3 DNA is TGTGCCAGCAGTTTATCGGCGACAGGGCACTACGAGCAGTACTTC. Protein sequence: CASSLSATGHYEQYF. This sequence joins TRBV28 and TRBJ2-7; TRBD1 agrees at 7 bases. After removal of 1 base from V and 3 bases from J, the junction contained 6 bases not matched to a gene. The germline V gene encodes CDR1 MDHEN and CDR2 SYDVKM. The CDR3 contains 15 residues.

The table lists this clone with a count of one. The chain uses TRBV14 and TRBJ1-1; D is undetermined. Deletions cut 3 bases from V and 2 bases from J, with 7 bases between. The CDR3 loop spans 13 amino acids. Germline V gene sequence: CDR1 SGHDN, CDR2 FVKESK. CDR3 DNA sequence: TGTGCCAGCAGCCACAGCCTAAACACTGAAGCTTTCTTT. Translation gives CASSHSLNTEAFF.

V usage is TRBV5-4 and J usage is TRBJ2-1; D unresolved. CDR3 length equals 14 residues. The germline V gene has CDR1 SGHNT and CDR2 YYREEE (reference sequence). The V end lost 4 bases, the J end lost 3 bases, and 11 bases lay between the germline ends. CDR3 DNA: TGTGCCAGCAGCGGGCAACTCGGCTACAATGAGCAGTTCTTC. Its translation: CASSGQLGYNEQFF.

This clone appeared once. This chain uses TRBV7-2 with TRBJ1-3, with D possibly matching TRBD1 (6 bases). Germline V gene data show CDR1 as SGHTA and CDR2 as FQGNSA. This CDR3 region has 15 residues. V was shortened by 1 base and J by 8 bases, with 15 bases between the two germline ends. The CDR3 region is CASSLVRTETYTIYF. CDR3 nucleotide sequence: TGTGCCAGCAGCTTAGTTCGGACAGAGACTTACACCATATATTTT.

The rearrangement links TRBV28 to TRBJ2-4, with 7 bases that match TRBD1. The trim removed 6 bases at V and 0 bases at J, leaving 5 bases unmatched. Germline CDR1 MDHEN, CDR2 SYDVKM. This CDR3 contains 15 residues. CDR3 DNA: TGTGCCAGCAGCGGGCAGGGGGTAGCCAAAAACATTCAGTACTTC. Translated: CASSGQGVAKNIQYF.

The V and J genes are TRBV7-2 and TRBJ1-1; no reliable D call. Trimming took 8 bases from V and 3 from J, leaving 13 bases between them. The CDR3 is 13 residues long. Germline lookup yields CDR1 SGHTA and CDR2 FQGNSA. The CDR3 loop reads CASGREGYTEAFF. The CDR3 DNA is TGTGCCAGCGGCCGGGAGGGCTACACTGAAGCTTTCTTT. The whole variable domain, filled in from reference TRBV7-2 and TRBJ1-1, reads GAGVSQSPSNKVTEKGKDVELRCDPISGHTALYWYRQSLGQGLEFLIYFQGNSAPDKSGLPSDRFSAERTGGSVSTLTIQRTQQEDSAVYLCASGREGYTEAFFGQGTRLTVV.

The rearrangement joins TRBV28 to TRBJ2-3, with no clear D. Trimming cost V 6 bases and J 5 bases, with 6 bases left between them. CDR3 size: 11 residues. Germline V lookup: CDR1 MDHEN, CDR2 SYDVKM. The CDR3 DNA is TGTGCCAGCAGACAGTTAGATACGCAGTATTTT. This sequence encodes CASRQLDTQYF. The variable domain in full, completed from reference TRBV28 and TRBJ2-3, reads DVKVTQSSRYLVKRTGEKVFLECVQDMDHENMFWYRQDPGLGLRLIYFSYDVKMKEKGDIPEGYSVSREKKERFSLILESASTNQTSMYLCASRQLDTQYFGPGTRLTVL.

This clone was seen a single time. The chain is built from TRBV11-3 and TRBJ2-2, with 14 nucleotides matching TRBD2. J gave up 8 bases and V 5 bases, and 7 bases lay outside the gene matches. CDR3 size: 16 residues. Germline V gene sequence: CDR1 SGHNT, CDR2 YENEEA. The CDR3 spells CASSPRLAGGPGELFF. CDR3 in DNA: TGTGCCAGCAGCCCTAGACTAGCGGGAGGGCCAGGGGAGCTGTTTTTT.

The chain couples TRBV6-1 to TRBJ2-7; 8 bases fit TRBD1. The CDR3 is 14 residues long. The junction had 8 bases not matched to a gene; V was cut back by 8 bases and J by 2 bases. The germline V gene encodes CDR1 MNHNS and CDR2 SASEGT. The chain's CDR3 is CASGKDREAYEQYF. For the CDR3, the DNA is TGTGCCAGCGGGAAGGACAGGGAGGCCTACGAGCAGTACTTC.

This sequence joins TRBV28 and TRBJ2-1; D unclear. CDR3 size: 14 residues. V was cut by 3 bases and J by 5 bases, with 11 bases left in between. The germline V gene has CDR1 MDHEN and CDR2 SYDVKM. The CDR3 nucleotides read TGTGCCAGCAGTTTGGTTTCCTATAACAATGAGCAGTTCTTC. Translating gives CASSLVSYNNEQFF.

A word on this clone: Additional DNA sequences in this sample encode the identical CDR3. V is TRBV5-1 and J is TRBJ1-5; 7 bases map to TRBD1. This CDR3 has 16 residues. Trimming at V came to 4 bases and at J to 0 bases, leaving 7 bases not matched to a gene. CDR1 is SGHRS and CDR2 is YFSETQ in the germline V gene. CDR3 bases: TGCGCCAGCAGCCCCGGACAGGCTAATAGCAATCAGCCCCAGCATTTT. Its protein product is CASSPGQANSNQPQHF.

V is TRBV6-5 and J is TRBJ1-2, with D possibly being TRBD1 (6 bases). Trimming shortened V by 8 bases and J by 4 bases, and 14 bases separated the two germline ends. CDR3 length equals 13 residues. Looked up from germline, CDR1 is MNHEY and CDR2 is SVGAGI. CDR3 region: CASVQGPGYGYTF. CDR3 in DNA: TGTGCCAGCGTACAGGGACCCGGCTATGGCTACACCTTC.

J is TRBJ1-1 and V is TRBV30; D perhaps matches TRBD1 (5 bases). The CDR3 is 16 residues long. V lost 2 bases to trimming and J lost 4 bases, with 20 bases between them. In germline, CDR1 is GTSNPN, CDR2 SVGIG (reference sequence). CDR3 DNA sequence: TGTGCCTGGAGTTTCGGGGGGGTTGCCTGGGGCACTGAAGCTTTCTTT. Its translation is CAWSFGGVAWGTEAFF. Complete variable domain (other parts from reference TRBV30 and TRBJ1-1): SQTIHQWPATLVQPVGSPLSLECTVEGTSNPNLYWYRQAAGRGLQLLFYSVGIGQISSEVPQNLSASRPQDRQFILSSKKLLLSDSGFYLCAWSFGGVAWGTEAFFGQGTRLTVV.

The DNA of the CDR3 is TGTGCCAGCAGCACGGGACAGGGACCCTACGAGCAGTACTTC. As protein: CASSTGQGPYEQYF. J is TRBJ2-7 and V is TRBV7-8, with 9 bases identical to TRBD1. The CDR3 spans 14 residues. Trimming at V came to 5 bases and at J to 2 bases, leaving 4 bases not matched to a gene. CDR1 and CDR2 from the germline V gene are SGHVS and FQNEAQ.

V gene TRBV5-1 combines with J gene TRBJ2-5; 9 nucleotides align to TRBD2. The V segment lost 4 bases and the J segment 1 base; nucleotides outside the gene matches: 8. This CDR3 is built from 16 residues. Germline CDR1 is SGHRS and CDR2 is YFSETQ. CDR3 protein: CASSRQTSGPQETQYF. CDR3 DNA: TGCGCCAGCAGCAGGCAAACTAGCGGGCCCCAAGAGACCCAGTACTTC.

The rearrangement joins TRBV5-1 to TRBJ1-1; TRBD1 is a possible D gene (6 bases). V was trimmed by 0 bases and J by 5 bases, leaving 11 bases between them. This CDR3 comprises 14 residues. The germline CDR1 and CDR2 sequences are SGHRS and YFSETQ. CDR3 sequence: CASSLAGERTEAFF. The CDR3 DNA reads TGCGCCAGCAGCTTGGCAGGGGAGAGGACTGAAGCTTTCTTT.

The chain employs TRBV30 and TRBJ2-1; D is unresolved. This CDR3 spans 16 amino acids. V was cut by 1 base and J by 3 bases, with 16 bases left in between. The germline gives CDR1 GTSNPN, CDR2 SVGIG (reference sequence). The chain's CDR3 is CAWSELGRTNYNEQFF. The CDR3 DNA follows: TGTGCCTGGAGTGAGCTCGGCAGGACCAACTACAATGAGCAGTTCTTC.

The rearrangement joins TRBV5-1 to TRBJ2-7; D gene uncertain. The V gene lost 2 bases and the J gene lost 1 base, with 13 bases spanning the gap. This CDR3 comprises 15 residues. Germline CDR1 SGHRS, CDR2 YFSETQ. The CDR3 spells CASSFALGPSYEQYF. In DNA form, the CDR3 reads TGCGCCAGCAGCTTTGCCCTTGGGCCGTCCTACGAGCAGTACTTC.

The V and J genes are TRBV5-1 and TRBJ2-7, with D unresolved. V dropped 4 bases and J dropped 2 bases, with 16 bases sitting between them. The CDR3 spans 15 residues. Germline V gene data show CDR1 as SGHRS and CDR2 as YFSETQ. The CDR3 DNA follows: TGCGCCAGCAGCCGCTGGGCGGAACTTCCCTACGAGCAGTACTTC. Protein: CASSRWAELPYEQYF.

The chain has TRBV28 and TRBJ1-1; possible D gene TRBD1, 6 bases. V gave up 3 bases and J gave up 8 bases, with 22 bases separating them. The CDR3 extends over 16 amino acids. The germline gives CDR1 MDHEN, CDR2 SYDVKM. As DNA, the CDR3 is TGTGCCAGCAGTTTGGAGGAGACAGGCTTGCGCCTCGAAGCTTTCTTT. It specifies CASSLEETGLRLEAFF.

The chain combines TRBV29-1 with TRBJ2-4; D remains unclear. This CDR3 has 11 amino acids. Looked up from germline, CDR1 is SQVTM and CDR2 is ANQGSEA. CDR3 sequence reads: CTRKAKNIQYF. CDR3 coding DNA: TGCACCAGAAAAGCCAAAAACATTCAGTACTTC.